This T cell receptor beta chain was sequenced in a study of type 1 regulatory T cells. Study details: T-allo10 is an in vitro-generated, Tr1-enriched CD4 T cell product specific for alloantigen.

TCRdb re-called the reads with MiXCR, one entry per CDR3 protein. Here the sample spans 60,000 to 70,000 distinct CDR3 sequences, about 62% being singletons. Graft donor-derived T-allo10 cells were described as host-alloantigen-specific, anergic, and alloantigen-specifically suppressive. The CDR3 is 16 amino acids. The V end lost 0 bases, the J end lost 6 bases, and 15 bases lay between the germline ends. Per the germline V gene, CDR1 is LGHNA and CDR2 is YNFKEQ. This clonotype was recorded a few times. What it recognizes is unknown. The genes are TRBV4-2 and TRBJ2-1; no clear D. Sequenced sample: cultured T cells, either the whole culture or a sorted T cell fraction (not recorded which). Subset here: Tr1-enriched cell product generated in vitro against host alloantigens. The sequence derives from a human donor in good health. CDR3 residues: CASSQEVKPPFNEQFF. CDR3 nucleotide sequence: TGTGCCAGCAGCCAAGAGGTTAAGCCTCCGTTCAATGAGCAGTTCTTC.